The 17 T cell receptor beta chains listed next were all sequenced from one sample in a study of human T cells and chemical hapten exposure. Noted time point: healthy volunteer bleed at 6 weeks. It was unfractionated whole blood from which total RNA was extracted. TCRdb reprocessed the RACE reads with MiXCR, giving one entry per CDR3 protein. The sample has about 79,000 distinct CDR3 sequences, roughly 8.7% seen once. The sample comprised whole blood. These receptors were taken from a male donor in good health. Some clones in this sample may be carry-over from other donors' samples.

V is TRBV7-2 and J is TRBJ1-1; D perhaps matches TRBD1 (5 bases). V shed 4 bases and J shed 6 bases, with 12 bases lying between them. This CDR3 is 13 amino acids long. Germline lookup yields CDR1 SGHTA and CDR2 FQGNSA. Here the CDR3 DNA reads TGTGCCAGCAGCTCCCAGGTGGGGGCTGAAGCTTTCTTT. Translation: CASSSQVGAEAFF.

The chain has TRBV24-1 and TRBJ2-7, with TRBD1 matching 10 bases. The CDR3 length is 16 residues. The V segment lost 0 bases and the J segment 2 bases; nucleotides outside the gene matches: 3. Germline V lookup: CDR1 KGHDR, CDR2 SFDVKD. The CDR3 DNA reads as TGTGCCACCAGTGATTTGAGGGGACAGGGGACCTACGAGCAGTACTTC. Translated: CATSDLRGQGTYEQYF.

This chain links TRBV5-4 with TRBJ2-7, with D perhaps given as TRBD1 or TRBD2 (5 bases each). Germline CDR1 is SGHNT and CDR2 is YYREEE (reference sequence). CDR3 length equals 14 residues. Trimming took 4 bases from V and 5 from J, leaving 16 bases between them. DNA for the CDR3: TGTGCCAGCAGCGCCCCTCCCGGGACCGACGAGCAGTACTTC. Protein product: CASSAPPGTDEQYF.

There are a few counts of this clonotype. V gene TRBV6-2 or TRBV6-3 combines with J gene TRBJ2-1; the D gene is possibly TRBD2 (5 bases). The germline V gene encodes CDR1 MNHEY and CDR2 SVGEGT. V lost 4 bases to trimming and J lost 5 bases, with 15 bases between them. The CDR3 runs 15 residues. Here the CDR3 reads CASSFLIRGHNEQFF. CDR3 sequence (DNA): TGTGCCAGCAGTTTCTTGATTCGAGGGCACAATGAGCAGTTCTTC.

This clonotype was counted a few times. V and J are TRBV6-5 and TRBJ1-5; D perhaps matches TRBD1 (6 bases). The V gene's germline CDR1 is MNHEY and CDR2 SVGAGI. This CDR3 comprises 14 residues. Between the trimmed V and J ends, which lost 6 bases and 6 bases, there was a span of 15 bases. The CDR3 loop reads CASSKNRVGQPQHF. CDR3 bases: TGTGCCAGCAGCAAGAACAGGGTAGGTCAGCCCCAGCATTTT.

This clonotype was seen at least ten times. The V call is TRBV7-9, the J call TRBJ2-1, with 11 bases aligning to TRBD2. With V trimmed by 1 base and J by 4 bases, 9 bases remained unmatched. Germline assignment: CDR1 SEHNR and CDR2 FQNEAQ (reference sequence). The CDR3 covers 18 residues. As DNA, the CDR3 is TGTGCCAGCAGCTTAGACTCCCCCACTAGCGGGAGTTACAATGAGCAGTTCTTC. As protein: CASSLDSPTSGSYNEQFF.

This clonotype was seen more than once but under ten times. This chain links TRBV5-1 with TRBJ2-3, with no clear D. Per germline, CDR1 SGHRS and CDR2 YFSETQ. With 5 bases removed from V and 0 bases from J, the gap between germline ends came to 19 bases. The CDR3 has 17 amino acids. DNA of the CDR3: TGCGCCAGCAGGCTGACTTGGACGTTTACTAGCACAGATACGCAGTATTTT. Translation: CASRLTWTFTSTDTQYF. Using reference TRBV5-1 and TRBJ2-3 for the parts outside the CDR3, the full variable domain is KAGVTQTPRYLIKTRGQQVTLSCSPISGHRSVSWYQQTPGQGLQFLFEYFSETQRNKGNFPGRFSGRQFSNSRSEMNVSTLELGDSALYLCASRLTWTFTSTDTQYFGPGTRLTVL.

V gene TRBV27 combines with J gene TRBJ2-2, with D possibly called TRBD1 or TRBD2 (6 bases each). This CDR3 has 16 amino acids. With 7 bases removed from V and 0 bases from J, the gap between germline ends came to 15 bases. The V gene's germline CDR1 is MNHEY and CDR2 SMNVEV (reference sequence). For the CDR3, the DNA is TGTGCCAGCAAGGAGGGGGGTTTTCCGAACACCGGGGAGCTGTTTTTT. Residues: CASKEGGFPNTGELFF.

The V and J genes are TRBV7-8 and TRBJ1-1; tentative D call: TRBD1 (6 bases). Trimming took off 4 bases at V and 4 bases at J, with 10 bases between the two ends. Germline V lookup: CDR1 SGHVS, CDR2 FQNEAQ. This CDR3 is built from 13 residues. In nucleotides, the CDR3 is TGTGCCAGCAGCTGGGGGCGGGCCACTGAAGCTTTCTTT. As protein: CASSWGRATEAFF.

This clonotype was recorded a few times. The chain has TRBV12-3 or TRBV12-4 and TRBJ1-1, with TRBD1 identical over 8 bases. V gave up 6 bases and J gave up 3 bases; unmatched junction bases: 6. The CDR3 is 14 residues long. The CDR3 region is CASRGQGAYTEAFF. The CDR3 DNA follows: TGTGCCAGCAGGGGTCAGGGGGCCTACACTGAAGCTTTCTTT.

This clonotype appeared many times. CDR3 DNA: TGTGCCAGCAGCCCGAGGGACAGGGTGGATGGGGCCAACGTCCTGACTTTC. This codes for CASSPRDRVDGANVLTF. The chain is built from TRBV7-2 and TRBJ2-6; TRBD1 matches at 9 bases. CDR3 size: 17 residues. With V trimmed by 5 bases and J by 3 bases, 8 bases remained unmatched. In germline, CDR1 is SGHTA, CDR2 FQGNSA.

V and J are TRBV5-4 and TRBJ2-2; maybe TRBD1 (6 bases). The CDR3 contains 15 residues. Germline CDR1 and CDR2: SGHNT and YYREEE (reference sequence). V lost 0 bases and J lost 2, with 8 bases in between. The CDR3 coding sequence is TGTGCCAGCAGCTTGGGGACAGACAACACCGGGGAGCTGTTTTTT. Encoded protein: CASSLGTDNTGELFF.

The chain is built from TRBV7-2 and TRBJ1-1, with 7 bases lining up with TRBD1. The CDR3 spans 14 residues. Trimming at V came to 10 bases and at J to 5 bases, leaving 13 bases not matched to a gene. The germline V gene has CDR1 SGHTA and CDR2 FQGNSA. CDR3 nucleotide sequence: TGTGCCACCAAAAGCAGACAGGGACAAACTGAAGCTTTCTTT. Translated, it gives CATKSRQGQTEAFF.

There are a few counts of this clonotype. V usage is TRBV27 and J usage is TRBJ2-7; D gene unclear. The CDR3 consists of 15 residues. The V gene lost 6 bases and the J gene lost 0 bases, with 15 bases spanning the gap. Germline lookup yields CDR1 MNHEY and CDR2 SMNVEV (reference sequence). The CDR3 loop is CASSHSDGISYEQYF. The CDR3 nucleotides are TGTGCCAGCAGCCACTCGGACGGAATCTCCTACGAGCAGTACTTC.

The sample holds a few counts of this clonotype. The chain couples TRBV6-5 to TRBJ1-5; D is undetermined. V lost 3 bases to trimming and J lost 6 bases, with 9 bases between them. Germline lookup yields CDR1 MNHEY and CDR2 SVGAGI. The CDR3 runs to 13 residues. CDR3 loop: CASSYNPSQPQHF. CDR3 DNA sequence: TGTGCCAGCAGTTATAACCCGTCTCAGCCCCAGCATTTT.

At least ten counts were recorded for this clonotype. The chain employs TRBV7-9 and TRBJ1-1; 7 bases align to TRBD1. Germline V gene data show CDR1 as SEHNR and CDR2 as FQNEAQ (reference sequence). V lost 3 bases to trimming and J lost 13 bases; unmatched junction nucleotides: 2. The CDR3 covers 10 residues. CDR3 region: CASSLGQLFF. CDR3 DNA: TGTGCCAGCAGCTTGGGACAGCTTTTCTTT.

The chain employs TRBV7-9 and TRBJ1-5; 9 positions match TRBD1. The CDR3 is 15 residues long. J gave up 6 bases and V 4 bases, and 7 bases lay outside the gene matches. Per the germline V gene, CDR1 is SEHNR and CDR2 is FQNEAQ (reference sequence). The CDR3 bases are TGTGCCAGCAGCTCGGGACAGGGTAGAATTCAGCCCCAGCATTTT. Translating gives CASSSGQGRIQPQHF.